This TCR beta chain was captured by sequencing in a study of response to subunit inactivated influenza vaccine. The CDR3 consists of 14 residues. Germline CDR1 reads SGHVS; CDR2 reads FQNEAQ. After removal of 5 bases from V and 5 bases from J, the junction contained 6 bases not matched to a gene. TCRdb ran MiXCR on the RT-PCR reads and lists one entry per CDR3 protein. Among around 850,000 distinct CDR3 sequences listed, about 18% were seen once. This clonotype was detected many times. The antigen remains unidentified. Findings and caveats of the study: The authors suggested that few new T cells are recruited per seasonal influenza vaccination.

This TCR derives from a man aged 50-59 years who received an inactivated influenza vaccine. The chain joins TRBV7-8 to TRBJ2-1, with 7 bases fitting TRBD1. The material was PBMCs from blood, obtained 4 to 6 days after vaccination. The chain's CDR3 is CASSLHDRDNEQFF. As DNA, the CDR3 is TGTGCCAGCAGCCTTCACGACAGGGACAATGAGCAGTTCTTC.